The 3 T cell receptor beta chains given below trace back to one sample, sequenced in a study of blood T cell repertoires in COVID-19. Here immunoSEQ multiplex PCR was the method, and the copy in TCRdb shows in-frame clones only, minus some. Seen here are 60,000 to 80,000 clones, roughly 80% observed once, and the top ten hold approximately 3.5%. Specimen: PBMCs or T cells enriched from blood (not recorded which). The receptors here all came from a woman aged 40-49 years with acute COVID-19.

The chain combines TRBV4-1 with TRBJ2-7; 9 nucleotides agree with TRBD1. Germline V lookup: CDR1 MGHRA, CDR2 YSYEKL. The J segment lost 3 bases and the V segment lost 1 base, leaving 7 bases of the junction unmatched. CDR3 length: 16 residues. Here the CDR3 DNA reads TGCGCCAGCAGCCAAGTGGGCGGGACAGGGTACTACGAGCAGTACTTC. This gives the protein CASSQVGGTGYYEQYF.

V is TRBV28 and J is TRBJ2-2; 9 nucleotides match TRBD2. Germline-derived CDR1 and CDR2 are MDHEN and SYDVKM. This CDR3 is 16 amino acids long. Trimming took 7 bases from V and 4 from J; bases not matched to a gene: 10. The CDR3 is CASTLTSGGPTGELFF. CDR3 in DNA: TGTGCCAGCACCTTAACGAGCGGGGGGCCCACCGGGGAGCTGTTTTTT.

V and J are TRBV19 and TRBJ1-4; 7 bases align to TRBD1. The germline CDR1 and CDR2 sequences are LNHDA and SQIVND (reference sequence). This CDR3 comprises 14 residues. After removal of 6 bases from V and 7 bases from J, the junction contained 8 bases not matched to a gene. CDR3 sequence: CASSRQGYGEKLFF. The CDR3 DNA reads TGTGCCAGTAGCCGACAGGGTTACGGTGAAAAACTGTTTTTT.